The next 18 T cell receptor beta chains were all read from a single sample in a study of T cell responses to AZD1222 COVID-19 vaccine. Clones were read by immunoSEQ multiplex PCR, and TCRdb kept only the in-frame ones, dropping some. The sample includes about 120,000 clones, around 89% of them seen just once. The starting material was peripheral blood, obtained on day 0 of AZD1222 vaccination. These receptors originate from an adult in good health.

The sample holds one count of this clone. V is TRBV4-3 and J is TRBJ2-3; D possibly corresponds to TRBD2 (5 bases). Deletions cut 2 bases from V and 2 bases from J, with 17 bases between. The germline CDR1 and CDR2 sequences are LGHNA and YSLEER. The CDR3 contains 17 residues. As DNA, the CDR3 is TGCGCCAGCAGCCAACTAGACTGGCGGGTTACCACAGATACGCAGTATTTT. Translated, it gives CASSQLDWRVTTDTQYF.

This rearrangement joins TRBV2 to TRBJ1-5; no definite D call. The CDR3 runs to 14 residues. Trimming left V 3 bases short and J 1 base short, with 7 bases between. The germline V gene encodes CDR1 SNHLY and CDR2 FYNNEI. CDR3 sequence (DNA): TGTGCCAGCAGTGACGCCAGGAGCAATCAGCCCCAGCATTTT. It yields the protein CASSDARSNQPQHF. Full variable domain (missing parts from reference TRBV2 and TRBJ1-5): EPEVTQTPSHQVTQMGQEVILRCVPISNHLYFYWYRQILGQKVEFLVSFYNNEISEKSEIFDDQFSVERPDGSNFTLKIRSTKLEDSAMYFCASSDARSNQPQHFGDGTRLSIL.

The rearrangement links TRBV7-9 to TRBJ2-7; TRBD1 agrees at 7 bases. The CDR3 length is 15 residues. Trimming removed 5 bases from V and 2 bases from J; junction bases left unmatched: 9. Germline V gene data show CDR1 as SEHNR and CDR2 as FQNEAQ (reference sequence). The CDR3 DNA sequence: TGTGCCAGCAGCGTTAGTACAGGGGCCGCCTACGAGCAGTACTTC. Encoded protein: CASSVSTGAAYEQYF.

The chain is built from TRBV19 and TRBJ1-5; D is possibly TRBD1 (5 bases). The CDR3 is 14 residues long. Germline V gives CDR1 LNHDA, CDR2 SQIVND (reference sequence). V lost 2 bases, J lost 4 bases, and 9 bases lay in between. As DNA, the CDR3 is TGTGCCAGTAGTATAAAATCAGGGAATCAGCCCCAGCATTTT. As protein: CASSIKSGNQPQHF.

The CDR3 DNA reads TGCGCCAGCAGCCAAGAGAGGGACGTTGAAGCATATGGCTACACCTTC. This translates into CASSQERDVEAYGYTF. The chain couples TRBV4-3 to TRBJ1-2, with D possibly matching TRBD1 (5 bases). The CDR3 is 16 amino acids. From germline, CDR1 is LGHNA and CDR2 YSLEER. V was pared by 0 bases and J by 5 bases, with 16 bases between.

The genes are TRBV27 and TRBJ1-6, with D perhaps TRBD1 (5 bases). Deletions cut 5 bases from V and 6 bases from J, with 17 bases between. The V gene's germline CDR1 is MNHEY and CDR2 SMNVEV (reference sequence). This CDR3 comprises 16 residues. The CDR3 DNA is TGTGCCAGCAGTCCCCGGACAAGCACCTTTAATTCACCCCTCCACTTT. It encodes CASSPRTSTFNSPLHF.

V and J are TRBV10-1 and TRBJ2-4; the D call may be TRBD1 or TRBD2 (5 bases each). The germline V gene has CDR1 WNHNN and CDR2 SYGVQD (reference sequence). The germline V and J ends were trimmed by 2 bases and 1 base, with 15 bases remaining between them. There are 17 residues in the CDR3. The CDR3 protein is CASSERWGFMAKNIQYF. In nucleotides, the CDR3 is TGCGCCAGCAGTGAGAGATGGGGGTTTATGGCCAAAAACATTCAGTACTTC.

The genes are TRBV7-9 and TRBJ1-1; 7 nucleotides match TRBD1. V lost 1 base to trimming and J lost 7 bases; unmatched junction nucleotides: 12. The CDR3 has 16 amino acids. CDR1 is SEHNR and CDR2 is FQNEAQ in the germline V gene (reference sequence). This CDR3 is CASSLGGIRQGLEAFF. Written as DNA, the CDR3 is TGTGCCAGCAGCTTAGGGGGAATTAGACAGGGCCTTGAAGCTTTCTTT. Drawing the rest from reference TRBV7-9 and TRBJ1-1, the complete variable domain is DTGVSQNPRHKITKRGQNVTFRCDPISEHNRLYWYRQTLGQGPEFLTYFQNEAQLEKSRLLSDRFSAERPKGSFSTLEIQRTEQGDSAMYLCASSLGGIRQGLEAFFGQGTRLTVV.

V and J are TRBV18 and TRBJ1-4; D ambiguous. Germline CDR1 reads KGHSH; CDR2 reads LQKENI. CDR3 length equals 16 residues. Trimming stripped 3 bases from V and 0 bases from J, with 11 bases between. CDR3 nucleotides: TGTGCCAGCTCACCGGCCTCAATAGCAACTAATGAAAAACTGTTTTTT. Translating it yields CASSPASIATNEKLFF.

The chain has TRBV5-1 and TRBJ2-6; the D gene is possibly TRBD1 (5 bases). V was pared by 2 bases and J by 0 bases, with 12 bases between. CDR1 is SGHRS, CDR2 YFSETQ, per germline. There are 17 residues in the CDR3. The CDR3 nucleotides are TGCGCCAGCAGCTTCCAGGGTCTCAACTCTGGGGCCAACGTCCTGACTTTC. Translation: CASSFQGLNSGANVLTF.

The chain joins TRBV19 to TRBJ1-6; D not resolved. V was clipped by 6 bases and J by 1 base, with 10 bases between them. Germline-derived CDR1 and CDR2 are LNHDA and SQIVND (reference sequence). This CDR3 is built from 15 residues. CDR3 loop: CASRLAESYNSPLHF. In DNA, the CDR3 is TGTGCCAGTAGGCTAGCAGAATCCTATAATTCACCCCTCCACTTT.

This chain links TRBV11-2 with TRBJ1-2; TRBD1 matches at 9 bases. The CDR3 runs to 15 residues. Trimming removed 5 bases from V and 4 bases from J; junction bases left unmatched: 8. Germline V gives CDR1 SGHAT, CDR2 FQNNGV. CDR3 DNA: TGTGCCAGCAGCGTTGGACAGGGGAGCTTCTATGGCTACACCTTC. Its protein product is CASSVGQGSFYGYTF.

This clone was seen just once. J is TRBJ2-5 and V is TRBV6-5; no clear D gene. The V gene lost 2 bases and the J gene lost 1 base, with 14 bases spanning the gap. The germline V gene encodes CDR1 MNHEY and CDR2 SVGAGI. This CDR3 spans 16 amino acids. CDR3 protein: CASSYTRSVPQETQYF. CDR3 DNA sequence: TGTGCCAGCAGTTACACACGAAGCGTGCCCCAAGAGACCCAGTACTTC.

The rearrangement joins TRBV18 to TRBJ2-7, with D possibly being TRBD1 (7 bases). V gave up 4 bases and J gave up 4 bases, with 17 bases separating them. The CDR3 sequence is 15 residues long. From germline, CDR1 is KGHSH and CDR2 LQKENI. The CDR3 sequence: CASSRRGDSGYEQYF. The CDR3 nucleotides read TGTGCCAGCTCACGCAGGGGGGACTCGGGGTACGAGCAGTACTTC.

The chain combines TRBV6-5 with TRBJ1-2; D is perhaps TRBD1 (6 bases). In germline, CDR1 is MNHEY, CDR2 SVGAGI. This CDR3 comprises 14 residues. V was shortened by 0 bases and J by 7 bases, with 12 bases between the two germline ends. The CDR3 sequence: CASSYSGGGGGYTF. In DNA, the CDR3 is TGTGCCAGCAGTTACTCAGGGGGAGGCGGTGGCTACACCTTC.

This sequence joins TRBV6-2 or TRBV6-3 and TRBJ1-3; no firm D call. Trimming removed 0 bases at V and 2 bases at J, with 2 bases between. The CDR3 runs 13 residues. Germline-derived CDR1 and CDR2 are MNHEY and SVGEGT. In DNA, the CDR3 is TGTGCCAGCAGTTACTCGACTGGAAACACCATATATTTT. It yields the protein CASSYSTGNTIYF.

This clone was observed a few times. This chain joins TRBV7-6 and TRBJ2-6; perhaps TRBD1 as D (5 bases). CDR1 is SGHVS, CDR2 FNYEAQ, per germline. The CDR3 length is 19 residues. The V and J ends lost 1 base and 1 base respectively, with 17 bases between them. In DNA form, the CDR3 reads TGTGCCAGCAGCTTAGAAGGGGTGGGAAGGATATCTGGGGCCAACGTCCTGACTTTC. Protein: CASSLEGVGRISGANVLTF.

In its sample, this clone was seen once. The V call is TRBV20-1, the J call TRBJ1-2; D is unresolved. Trimming removed 5 bases from V and 13 bases from J, with 17 bases in between. The V gene's germline CDR1 is DFQATT and CDR2 SNEGSKA (reference sequence). The CDR3 is made up of 11 amino acids. DNA of the CDR3: TGCAGTGCTTTTTCGAGTGGGGTGGCCACCTTC. This translates into CSAFSSGVATF.